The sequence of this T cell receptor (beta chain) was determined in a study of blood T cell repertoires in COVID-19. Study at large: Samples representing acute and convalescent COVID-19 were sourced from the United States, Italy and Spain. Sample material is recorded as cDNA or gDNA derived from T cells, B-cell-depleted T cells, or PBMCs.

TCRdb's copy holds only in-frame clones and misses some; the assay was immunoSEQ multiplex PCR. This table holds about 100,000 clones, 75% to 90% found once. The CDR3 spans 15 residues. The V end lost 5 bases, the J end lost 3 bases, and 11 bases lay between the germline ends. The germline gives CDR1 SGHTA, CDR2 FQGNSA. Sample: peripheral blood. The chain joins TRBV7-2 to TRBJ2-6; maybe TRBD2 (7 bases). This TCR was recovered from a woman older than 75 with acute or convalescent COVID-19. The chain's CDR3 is CASSRGRGGANVLTF. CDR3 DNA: TGTGCCAGCAGCAGGGGGAGGGGTGGGGCCAACGTCCTGACTTTC.